Following are 26 T cell receptor beta chains from one sample sequenced in a study of blood T cells in healthy people across ages. A second about 7 to 11 cycle PCR used barcoded and J-beta primers. MiXCR, applied by TCRdb to the 5' RACE reads, yields one record per CDR3 protein. The repertoire holds around 800,000 distinct CDR3 sequences, with under 80% as singletons. The specimen sequenced was blood. All receptors come from a man aged 30 to 39 in good health.

V usage is TRBV6-2 or TRBV6-3 and J usage is TRBJ2-1; 7 bases are a match to TRBD1. CDR1 MNHEY and CDR2 SVGEGT come from the germline V gene. Trimming cost V 10 bases and J 3 bases; bases outside gene matches: 9. The CDR3 is made up of 14 amino acids. This chain's CDR3 is CATLTGVGYNEQFF. CDR3 DNA sequence: TGTGCCACTCTTACAGGGGTAGGCTACAATGAGCAGTTCTTC.

This chain uses TRBV27 with TRBJ2-5, with D hard to call. The DNA end is a closer match to TRBJ2-7, so the J assignment may be wrong. This CDR3 spans 13 amino acids. The germline V gene encodes CDR1 MNHEY and CDR2 SMNVEV (reference sequence). CDR3 residues: CASSLSIHYEQYF. The CDR3 coding sequence is TGTGCCAGCAGTTTATCGATCCACTACGAGCAGTACTTC.

The rearrangement links TRBV13 to TRBJ2-5; D is unclear. The tail of the sequence fits TRBJ2-7 better, so the J call may be wrong. Germline V gene sequence: CDR1 PRHDT, CDR2 FYEKMQ (reference sequence). This CDR3 has 14 amino acids. This CDR3 is CASSSRTAFGEQYF. The CDR3 DNA sequence: TGTGCCAGCAGCTCCCGGACCGCTTTCGGCGAGCAGTACTTC.

The chain's CDR3 is CATSDPTTGLPYNEQFF. The CDR3 region has the DNA TGTGCCACCAGTGACCCCACCACGGGACTGCCTTACAATGAGCAGTTCTTC. V gene TRBV24-1 combines with J gene TRBJ2-1, with a possible D match to TRBD2 (6 bases). Germline V lookup: CDR1 KGHDR, CDR2 SFDVKD. The length of the CDR3 is 17 residues. Between the trimmed V and J ends, which lost 4 bases and 4 bases, there was a span of 19 bases.

This clonotype occurred once. CDR3 sequence: CASSRTLTLNTEAFF. The CDR3 DNA follows: TGTGCCAGCAGCCGAACATTGACTCTGAACACTGAAGCTTTCTTT. V usage is TRBV7-8 and J usage is TRBJ1-1; no clear D. Germline assignment: CDR1 SGHVS and CDR2 FQNEAQ. The CDR3 totals 15 residues. Trimming stripped 5 bases from V and 0 bases from J, with 13 bases between.

This clonotype was seen only a few times. This sequence joins TRBV5-6 and TRBJ2-1, with 8 bases lining up with TRBD1. This CDR3 is built from 16 residues. CDR1 and CDR2 (germline): SGHDT, YYEEEE. V lost 6 bases and J lost 4; bases outside the gene matches: 12. CDR3 residues: CASILDSGGAYNEQFF. CDR3 DNA sequence: TGTGCCAGCATCCTGGACTCAGGGGGCGCGTACAATGAGCAGTTCTTC.

The chain is built from TRBV13 and TRBJ2-1; D is possibly TRBD1 (6 bases). With 4 bases removed from V and 0 bases from J, the gap between germline ends came to 16 bases. This CDR3 region has 17 residues. Germline V gives CDR1 PRHDT, CDR2 FYEKMQ (reference sequence). CDR3 sequence reads: CASSSLGRGGSYNEQFF. The CDR3 region has the DNA TGTGCCAGCAGCTCCCTGGGTCGAGGGGGCTCCTACAATGAGCAGTTCTTC.

The chain joins TRBV4-1 to TRBJ1-6; no clear D gene. The germline V and J ends were trimmed by 4 bases and 5 bases, with 12 bases remaining between them. Germline-derived CDR1 and CDR2 are MGHRA and YSYEKL. CDR3 length: 15 amino acids. CDR3 protein: CASSPLGNNNSPLHF. CDR3 DNA sequence: TGCGCCAGCAGCCCCCTGGGAAACAATAATTCACCCCTCCACTTT.

The gene calls are TRBV6-2 or TRBV6-3 and TRBJ2-5; TRBD2 matches 8 bases. The CDR3 totals 14 residues. CDR1 and CDR2 from the germline V gene are MNHEY and SVGEGT. V dropped 6 bases and J dropped 5; count of bases not matched to a gene: 8. In DNA, the CDR3 is TGTGCCAGCAGCCCGACGGGGGGGCCGGAGACCCAGTACTTC. Translated: CASSPTGGPETQYF.

The chain has TRBV20-1 and TRBJ2-7; no definite D call. CDR1 is DFQATT, CDR2 SNEGSKA, per germline (reference sequence). Trimming took off 2 bases at V and 2 bases at J, with 13 bases between the two ends. The CDR3 is 14 residues long. The CDR3 coding sequence is TGCAGTGCTAGACCCGGACGAGATACCTACGAGCAGTACTTC. Encoded protein: CSARPGRDTYEQYF.

V usage is TRBV7-3 and J usage is TRBJ2-4; possibly TRBD1 for D (6 bases). The DNA end is more similar to TRBJ2-7, so the J call may be wrong. The CDR3 extends over 15 amino acids. Germline V CDR1 and CDR2: SGHTA, FQGTGA. CDR3 in amino acids: CASSLYPGDEYEQYF. The CDR3 DNA sequence: TGTGCCAGCAGCTTATACCCAGGGGACGAATACGAGCAGTACTTC.

CDR3 nucleotide sequence: TGTGCCAGCAGCCGCGACAGGCCTTTGTCCTACGAGCAGTACTTC. This sequence encodes CASSRDRPLSYEQYF. J is TRBJ2-7 and V is TRBV6-5, with a tentative D call TRBD1 (6 bases). Trimming took 6 bases from V and 1 from J, leaving 16 bases between them. The germline V gene encodes CDR1 MNHEY and CDR2 SVGAGI. The CDR3 length is 15 residues.

The genes are TRBV5-1 and TRBJ1-2; D is perhaps TRBD1 (5 bases). The CDR3 contains 15 residues. CDR1 SGHRS and CDR2 YFSETQ come from the germline V gene. V shed 0 bases and J shed 4 bases, with 13 bases lying between them. This chain's CDR3 is CASSLDQDIPYGYTF. The CDR3 DNA is TGCGCCAGCAGCTTGGATCAGGACATCCCCTATGGCTACACCTTC.

V is TRBV7-8 and J is TRBJ2-7; D may be TRBD2 (6 bases). The CDR3 sequence is 17 residues long. Trimming cost V 7 bases and J 0 bases, with 22 bases left between them. Germline V lookup: CDR1 SGHVS, CDR2 FQNEAQ. The CDR3 spells CASKDGGAYQTSYEQYF. CDR3 nucleotides: TGTGCCAGCAAAGATGGAGGGGCCTACCAAACCTCCTACGAGCAGTACTTC. Full variable domain (missing parts from reference TRBV7-8 and TRBJ2-7): GAGVSQSPRYKVAKRGQDVALRCDPISGHVSLFWYQQALGQGPEFLTYFQNEAQLDKSGLPSDRFFAERPEGSVSTLKIQRTQQEDSAVYLCASKDGGAYQTSYEQYFGPGTRLTVT.

The chain employs TRBV4-3 and TRBJ1-2; TRBD1 is a possible D gene (6 bases). The germline V and J ends were trimmed by 0 bases and 2 bases, with 13 bases remaining between them. The CDR3 consists of 16 residues. Germline lookup yields CDR1 LGHNA and CDR2 YSLEER. CDR3 loop: CASSQDPQGRNYGYTF. CDR3 DNA: TGCGCCAGCAGCCAAGATCCCCAGGGGCGGAACTATGGCTACACCTTC.

The gene calls are TRBV27 and TRBJ1-2, with 11 bases that match TRBD1. The J segment lost 4 bases and the V segment lost 4 bases, leaving 5 bases of the junction unmatched. Germline V gene sequence: CDR1 MNHEY, CDR2 SMNVEV (reference sequence). There are 15 residues in the CDR3. In DNA form, the CDR3 reads TGTGCCAGCAGTTCGGGACAGGGGGGCTTCTATGGCTACACCTTC. Translated, it gives CASSSGQGGFYGYTF.

In the case of this clonotype: This may come from a read error, since a much larger clone is one base off. The chain's CDR3 is CANSSTGEGYNEQFF. The DNA of the CDR3 is TGCGCCAACAGCTCCACAGGGGAGGGCTACAATGAGCAGTTCTTC. The chain couples TRBV5-1 to TRBJ2-1; either TRBD1 or TRBD2 may fit D (7 bases each). Germline CDR1 reads SGHRS; CDR2 reads YFSETQ. The CDR3 loop spans 15 amino acids.

The chain employs TRBV27 and TRBJ1-4, with no clear D. Germline loops: CDR1 MNHEY, CDR2 SMNVEV (reference sequence). The V gene lost 5 bases and the J gene lost 6 bases, with 13 bases spanning the gap. The CDR3 length is 14 residues. The CDR3 is CASSTMGGYEKLFF. Written as DNA, the CDR3 is TGTGCCAGCAGTACGATGGGAGGTTATGAAAAACTGTTTTTT.

This clonotype was seen just once. This chain links TRBV27 with TRBJ2-7, with TRBD2 as a possible D gene (5 bases). Judging by the DNA end, TRBJ2-5 fits better; the J call may be wrong. Germline lookup yields CDR1 MNHEY and CDR2 SMNVEV (reference sequence). The CDR3 is 16 residues long. Written as DNA, the CDR3 is TGTGCCAGCAGTTTATCCCCCTCGGGGTTAGGAGAGACCCAGTACTTC. Translation gives CASSLSPSGLGETQYF.

This clonotype was counted a few times. This chain links TRBV10-3 with TRBJ1-1; D is perhaps TRBD1 (6 bases). CDR1 is ENHRY, CDR2 SYGVKD, per germline. This CDR3 contains 14 residues. Trimming left V 6 bases short and J 6 bases short, with 17 bases between. This CDR3 is CAIRQDRPGPEAFF. The CDR3, as DNA: TGTGCCATCAGGCAGGACAGACCTGGACCTGAAGCTTTCTTT.

This chain links TRBV27 with TRBJ2-4, with D perhaps matching TRBD1 or TRBD2 (5 bases each). The CDR3 spans 14 residues. Trimming removed 2 bases at V and 13 bases at J, with 18 bases between. Germline V gives CDR1 MNHEY, CDR2 SMNVEV (reference sequence). Written as DNA, the CDR3 is TGTGCCAGCAGTTTAACCCTGGGACGGTCTGAGCAGTACTTC. Translated, it gives CASSLTLGRSEQYF.

This clonotype was seen a handful of times. This chain uses TRBV6-4 with TRBJ2-3; 7 nucleotides agree with TRBD1. CDR3 length: 15 residues. Trimming removed 4 bases from V and 3 bases from J; junction bases left unmatched: 7. The V gene's germline CDR1 is MRHNA and CDR2 SNTAGT. CDR3 protein: CASSAAGGSTDTQYF. The CDR3 DNA follows: TGTGCCAGCAGTGCGGCAGGGGGAAGTACAGATACGCAGTATTTT.

The chain recombines TRBV6-1 with TRBJ2-7, with D perhaps matching TRBD2 (6 bases). CDR1 and CDR2 (germline): MNHNS, SASEGT. The CDR3 is made up of 16 amino acids. Trimming took 6 bases from V and 8 from J, leaving 26 bases between them. The CDR3 DNA is TGTGCCAGCAGCGCCGCGGTGAGCGGGTTATATGCCCAGCAGTACTTC. This gives the protein CASSAAVSGLYAQQYF.

This clonotype was detected once. The CDR3 DNA follows: TGTGCCAGCAGTTTAGCGGACAGAATCAATCAGCCCCAGCATTTT. Amino acids: CASSLADRINQPQHF. The chain carries TRBV27 and TRBJ1-5, with a weak D call TRBD1 (6 bases). The CDR3 sequence is 15 residues long. The germline CDR1 and CDR2 sequences are MNHEY and SMNVEV (reference sequence). Trimming left V 2 bases short and J 3 bases short, with 11 bases between.

The chain couples TRBV29-1 to TRBJ2-1; a weak D match, TRBD1 (6 bases). The CDR3 totals 14 residues. V gave up 3 bases and J gave up 4 bases, with 13 bases separating them. Germline V lookup: CDR1 SQVTM, CDR2 ANQGSEA. In nucleotides, the CDR3 is TGCAGCGTTGACTTTGGGGGCGATTACAATGAGCAGTTCTTC. This codes for CSVDFGGDYNEQFF.

The gene calls are TRBV5-1 and TRBJ2-5, with 10 bases lining up with TRBD1. CDR1 and CDR2 from the germline V gene are SGHRS and YFSETQ. Trimming cost V 4 bases and J 4 bases; bases outside gene matches: 10. CDR3 length: 16 residues. The CDR3 sequence is CASSLRGQGLGETQYF. The CDR3 coding sequence is TGCGCCAGCAGCCTTCGGGGACAGGGGCTAGGAGAGACCCAGTACTTC.